One sample yielded the 20 T cell receptor beta chains listed below, sequenced in a study of blood T cells in healthy people across ages. Combining a sample-barcoded 5' primer with a J-beta primer mix, a second PCR ran for about 7 to 12 cycles. TCRdb fed the 5' RACE reads into MiXCR, producing one record per CDR3 protein. This sample has 1.5 million to 2 million distinct CDR3 sequences, with roughly 32% found just once. The material sequenced was blood. The receptors here all came from a woman aged 25 to 39 in good health.

The genes are TRBV6-5 and TRBJ1-5, with D possibly TRBD1 on 5 matching bases. The CDR3 loop spans 14 amino acids. V lost 6 bases and J lost 6, with 15 bases in between. Germline lookup yields CDR1 MNHEY and CDR2 SVGAGI. The CDR3 nucleotides are TGTGCCAGCAGCCCAGGGAGTAAGGGTCAGCCCCAGCATTTT. Residues: CASSPGSKGQPQHF.

The chain recombines TRBV9 with TRBJ2-3; D not resolved. The CDR3 has 15 residues. Trimming took off 2 bases at V and 2 bases at J, with 12 bases between the two ends. The germline gives CDR1 SGDLS, CDR2 YYNGEE. The CDR3: CASSVYSSPTDTQYF. CDR3 bases: TGTGCCAGCAGCGTTTACTCCAGCCCCACAGATACGCAGTATTTT.

Ten or more counts support this clonotype. This chain joins TRBV10-3 and TRBJ1-2; 7 bases are shared with TRBD1. Trimming at V came to 10 bases and at J to 0 bases, leaving 11 bases not matched to a gene. This CDR3 has 15 residues. CDR1 and CDR2 from the germline V gene are ENHRY and SYGVKD. CDR3 nucleotides: TGTGCCACAAGACAGGGATCCTCGCCTAACTATGGCTACACCTTC. Translated: CATRQGSSPNYGYTF.

With respect to this clonotype: A read error may produce the germline difference seen at one junction end. The chain employs TRBV6-2 or TRBV6-3 and TRBJ2-7, with D perhaps matching TRBD1 or TRBD2 (5 bases each). The CDR3 has 14 amino acids. CDR1 and CDR2 from the germline V gene are MNHEY and SVGEGT. The CDR3 is CVSSPLTGTYGQYF. The CDR3 DNA reads TGTGTCAGCAGTCCATTGACGGGGACCTACGGGCAGTACTTC.

This sequence joins TRBV12-3 or TRBV12-4 and TRBJ2-3; perhaps TRBD2 as D (5 bases). Trimming took 7 bases from V and 2 from J, leaving 22 bases between them. The CDR3 totals 17 residues. This chain's CDR3 is CASTPGSPLPSTDTQYF. As DNA, the CDR3 is TGTGCCAGCACCCCTGGGAGCCCCTTACCCTCCACAGATACGCAGTATTTT.

The chain combines TRBV6-2 or TRBV6-3 with TRBJ1-4, with 7 bases aligning to TRBD1. The J segment lost 3 bases and the V segment lost 2 bases, leaving 9 bases of the junction unmatched. This CDR3 has 17 amino acids. Germline values: CDR1 MNHEY, CDR2 SVGEGT. This chain's CDR3 is CASSYDREGPPNEKLFF. CDR3 DNA sequence: TGTGCCAGCAGTTACGACAGGGAAGGGCCTCCTAATGAAAAACTGTTTTTT.

The V and J genes are TRBV9 and TRBJ2-5; TRBD1 agrees at 10 bases. Germline CDR1 is SGDLS and CDR2 is YYNGEE. The CDR3 covers 15 residues. Unmatched junction bases numbered 7, after V lost 3 bases and J lost 5 bases. CDR3 protein: CASSAGQGIQETQYF. CDR3 DNA: TGTGCCAGCAGCGCGGGACAGGGGATACAGGAGACCCAGTACTTC.

V gene TRBV20-1 combines with J gene TRBJ1-2, with D maybe TRBD1 (5 bases). Germline lookup yields CDR1 DFQATT and CDR2 SNEGSKA (reference sequence). Between the trimmed V and J ends, which lost 6 bases and 8 bases, there was a span of 16 bases. This CDR3 has 12 amino acids. CDR3 DNA: TGCAGTGCCACCCTGGGGGGAGGCGGCTACACCTTC. This gives the protein CSATLGGGGYTF.

This rearrangement joins TRBV6-1 to TRBJ1-2; the match to TRBD1 covers 7 bases. After removal of 6 bases from V and 4 bases from J, the junction contained 26 bases not matched to a gene. The CDR3 extends over 20 amino acids. Germline loops: CDR1 MNHNS, CDR2 SASEGT. CDR3 sequence (DNA): TGTGCCAGCAGCCGCGGGTCAACCAATTACAGGGGTACTTCTGGCTATGGCTACACCTTC. Translated: CASSRGSTNYRGTSGYGYTF.

To note about this clonotype: At one end, the junction sequence differs from germline, possibly due to a read error. The rearrangement uses TRBV27 and TRBJ2-7; perhaps D is TRBD1 or TRBD2 (7 bases each). Judging by the DNA end, TRBJ2-4 fits better; the J call may be wrong. The germline CDR1 and CDR2 sequences are MNHEY and SMNVEV (reference sequence). The CDR3 contains 19 residues. The CDR3 loop reads CASSPFFAGQGEGKDIQYF. CDR3 bases: TGTGCCAGCAGCCCGTTCTTCGCCGGGCAGGGGGAGGGCAAAGACATTCAGTACTTC.

The gene calls are TRBV5-1 and TRBJ2-1; D might be TRBD2 (7 bases). Trimming cost V 3 bases and J 2 bases, with 15 bases left between them. The CDR3 length is 16 residues. The germline V gene encodes CDR1 SGHRS and CDR2 YFSETQ. The CDR3 nucleotides read TGCGCCAGCAGCTGGGGGGGCCGGGGCACCTACAATGAGCAGTTCTTC. Its protein product is CASSWGGRGTYNEQFF. The variable domain in full, with the rest retrieved from reference TRBV5-1 and TRBJ2-1, is KAGVTQTPRYLIKTRGQQVTLSCSPISGHRSVSWYQQTPGQGLQFLFEYFSETQRNKGNFPGRFSGRQFSNSRSEMNVSTLELGDSALYLCASSWGGRGTYNEQFFGPGTRLTVL.

This clonotype was seen at least ten times. The V gene is TRBV29-1, the J gene TRBJ2-3; 8 nucleotides agree with TRBD1. The CDR3 is 13 residues long. The germline V gene has CDR1 SQVTM and CDR2 ANQGSEA. The junction had 6 bases not matched to a gene; V was cut back by 7 bases and J by 3 bases. CDR3 amino acids: CSGRTGPTDTQYF. The CDR3 bases are TGCAGCGGCCGGACAGGGCCAACAGATACGCAGTATTTT.

With regard to this clonotype: A much larger clone lies one base from this, so it may be a read error. The rearrangement joins TRBV2 to TRBJ2-7; weak D call: TRBD2 (5 bases). Germline V gene lookup returns CDR1 SNHLY and CDR2 FYNNEI. The CDR3 consists of 14 residues. Trimming took off 4 bases at V and 0 bases at J, with 10 bases between the two ends. CDR3 sequence reads: CASSGPRGSYEQYF. CDR3 DNA sequence: TGTGCCAGCAGTGGCCCCCGGGGCTCCTACGAGCAGTACTTC.

The chain combines TRBV18 with TRBJ1-1; D uncertain. The CDR3 is 13 amino acids. Germline V gene sequence: CDR1 KGHSH, CDR2 LQKENI. Trimming pared 3 bases from V and 8 bases from J, leaving 13 bases between. The CDR3 sequence: CASSPDGPSEAFF. Written as DNA, the CDR3 is TGTGCCAGCTCACCGGACGGCCCCTCGGAAGCTTTCTTT. The whole variable domain, remainder taken from reference TRBV18 and TRBJ1-1, is NAGVMQNPRHLVRRRGQEARLRCSPMKGHSHVYWYRQLPEEGLKFMVYLQKENIIDESGMPKERFSAEFPKEGPSILRIQQVVRGDSAAYFCASSPDGPSEAFFGQGTRLTVV.

A single count supports this clonotype. The junction does not match germline at one end; this may be a read error. The V gene is TRBV9, the J gene TRBJ1-1, with D maybe TRBD1 (5 bases). Looked up from germline, CDR1 is SGDLS and CDR2 is YYNGEE. This CDR3 has 14 amino acids. CDR3 residues: CASSRGGQNTKAFF. CDR3 in DNA: TGTGCCAGCAGCCGGGGCGGGCAAAACACTAAAGCTTTCTTT.

This clonotype occurred a few times. The chain carries TRBV7-7 and TRBJ2-1, with a weak D call TRBD2 (5 bases). The CDR3 totals 15 residues. The ends were cut back, 5 bases at V and 8 bases at J, with 19 bases in the middle. Per germline, CDR1 SSHAT and CDR2 FNYEAQ (reference sequence). The CDR3 nucleotides are TGTGCCAGCAGCGCCGCGGACGGGGTTGGGTATGAGCAGTTCTTC. Amino acids: CASSAADGVGYEQFF.

The chain carries TRBV20-1 and TRBJ1-2, with D possibly being TRBD1 (5 bases). Germline V CDR1 and CDR2: DFQATT, SNEGSKA (reference sequence). The CDR3 contains 14 residues. Trimming cost V 6 bases and J 5 bases, with 19 bases left between them. CDR3 protein: CSARQRDGRYGYTF. The CDR3 DNA sequence: TGCAGTGCCAGACAGAGGGACGGCAGATATGGCTACACCTTC.

As to this clonotype: A single base separates this from a much larger clone, so it may be a read error. The V and J genes are TRBV5-1 and TRBJ2-1; D call uncertain. Trimming shortened V by 4 bases and J by 2 bases, and 16 bases separated the two germline ends. CDR1 SGHRS and CDR2 YFSETQ come from the germline V gene. The CDR3 runs 16 residues. CDR3 in DNA: TGCGCCAGCAGCCCACGGCAGGAGAGCCCCTACAATGAGCAGTTCTTC. Residues: CASSPRQESPYNEQFF.

This clonotype has more than one count but fewer than ten. The chain recombines TRBV29-1 with TRBJ2-1, with 7 bases identical to TRBD1. The CDR3 extends over 13 amino acids. The V segment lost 7 bases and the J segment 2 bases; nucleotides outside the gene matches: 5. CDR1 and CDR2 (germline): SQVTM, ANQGSEA. The CDR3 nucleotides read TGCAGCGGGGGACAGATGGCCTACAATGAGCAGTTCTTC. Protein sequence: CSGGQMAYNEQFF.

The V and J genes are TRBV7-3 and TRBJ2-7, with 7 positions matching TRBD1. The CDR3 spans 17 residues. The germline V gene encodes CDR1 SGHTA and CDR2 FQGTGA. J was trimmed by 3 bases and V by 6 bases; bases with no gene match: 17. The CDR3 nucleotides read TGTGCCAGCAGTTCCCCCGACCGGGACAGTCTATACTACGAGCAGTACTTC. Amino acid sequence: CASSSPDRDSLYYEQYF.